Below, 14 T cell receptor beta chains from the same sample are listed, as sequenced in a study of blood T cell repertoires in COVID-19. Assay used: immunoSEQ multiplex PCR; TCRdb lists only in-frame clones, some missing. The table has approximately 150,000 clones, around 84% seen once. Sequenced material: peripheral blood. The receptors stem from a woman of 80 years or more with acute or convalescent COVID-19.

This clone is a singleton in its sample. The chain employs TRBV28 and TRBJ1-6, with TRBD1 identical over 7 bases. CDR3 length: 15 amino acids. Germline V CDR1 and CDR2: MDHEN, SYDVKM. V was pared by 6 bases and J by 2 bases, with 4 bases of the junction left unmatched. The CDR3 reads CASSPGTAYNSPLHF. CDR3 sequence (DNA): TGTGCCAGCAGCCCCGGGACAGCCTATAATTCACCCCTCCACTTT.

The CDR3 reads CASSLNPQGTTNEKLFF. The CDR3 DNA follows: TGCGCCAGCAGCTTGAATCCCCAGGGAACAACTAATGAAAAACTGTTTTTT. The chain employs TRBV5-1 and TRBJ1-4; D may be TRBD1 (5 bases). The CDR3 is 17 amino acids. V was clipped by 1 base and J by 0 bases, with 13 bases between them. Germline lookup yields CDR1 SGHRS and CDR2 YFSETQ. The variable domain in full, with the rest retrieved from reference TRBV5-1 and TRBJ1-4, is KAGVTQTPRYLIKTRGQQVTLSCSPISGHRSVSWYQQTPGQGLQFLFEYFSETQRNKGNFPGRFSGRQFSNSRSEMNVSTLELGDSALYLCASSLNPQGTTNEKLFFGSGTQLSVL.

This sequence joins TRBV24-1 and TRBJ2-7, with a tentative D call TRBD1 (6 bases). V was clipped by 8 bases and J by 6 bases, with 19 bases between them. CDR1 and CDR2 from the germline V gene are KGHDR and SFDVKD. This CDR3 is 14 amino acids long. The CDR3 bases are TGTGCCACCACTACCAACAAACAGGGTTGCGAGCAGTACTTC. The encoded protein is CATTTNKQGCEQYF.

The CDR3 DNA sequence: TGCGCCAGCAGCTTGGAGCCTAGCTTCTACGAGCAGTACTTC. Its protein product is CASSLEPSFYEQYF. This rearrangement joins TRBV5-1 to TRBJ2-7, with D possibly being TRBD2 (5 bases). Trimming took 0 bases from V and 3 from J, leaving 10 bases between them. Per germline, CDR1 SGHRS and CDR2 YFSETQ. The CDR3 spans 14 residues.

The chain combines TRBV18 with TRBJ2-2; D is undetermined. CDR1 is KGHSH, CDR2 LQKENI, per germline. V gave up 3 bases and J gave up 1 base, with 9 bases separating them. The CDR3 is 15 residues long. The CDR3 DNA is TGTGCCAGCTCACCTGCCCCACTGAACACCGGGGAGCTGTTTTTT. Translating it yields CASSPAPLNTGELFF.

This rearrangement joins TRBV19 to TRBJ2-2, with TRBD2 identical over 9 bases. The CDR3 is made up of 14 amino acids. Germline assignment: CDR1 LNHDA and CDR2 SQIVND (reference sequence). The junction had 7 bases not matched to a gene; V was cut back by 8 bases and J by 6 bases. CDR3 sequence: CASQRGVGAGELFF. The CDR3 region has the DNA TGTGCCAGTCAGCGGGGGGTAGGGGCCGGGGAGCTGTTTTTT.

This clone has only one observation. The CDR3 DNA follows: TGTGCCACCAGTGATCGGGGGTCTAACTATGGCTACACCTTC. The encoded protein is CATSDRGSNYGYTF. This chain connects TRBV24-1 to TRBJ1-2; tentative D call: TRBD1 (5 bases). Germline CDR1 reads KGHDR; CDR2 reads SFDVKD. Trimming cost V 3 bases and J 0 bases, with 7 bases left between them. This CDR3 contains 14 residues.

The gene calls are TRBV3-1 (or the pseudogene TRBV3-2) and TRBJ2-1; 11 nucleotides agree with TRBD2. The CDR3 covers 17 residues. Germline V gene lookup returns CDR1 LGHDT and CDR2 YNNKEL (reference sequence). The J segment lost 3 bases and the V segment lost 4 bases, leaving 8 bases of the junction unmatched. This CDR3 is CASSPTRGLAVYNEQFF. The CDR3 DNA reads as TGTGCCAGCAGCCCAACCCGGGGACTAGCGGTCTACAATGAGCAGTTCTTC.

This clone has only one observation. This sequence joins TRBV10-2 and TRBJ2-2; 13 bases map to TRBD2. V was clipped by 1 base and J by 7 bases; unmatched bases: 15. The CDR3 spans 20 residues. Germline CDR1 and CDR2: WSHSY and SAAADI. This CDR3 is CASSEWATRTSGRIGGELFF. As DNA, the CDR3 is TGCGCCAGCAGTGAGTGGGCTACGCGGACTAGCGGGAGAATCGGCGGGGAGCTGTTTTTT.

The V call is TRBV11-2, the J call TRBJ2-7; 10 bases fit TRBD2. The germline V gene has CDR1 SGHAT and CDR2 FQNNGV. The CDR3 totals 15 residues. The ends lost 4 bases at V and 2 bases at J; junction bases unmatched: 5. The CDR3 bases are TGTGCCAGCAGCTCGGGACTAGCGCTTACCTACGAGCAGTACTTC. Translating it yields CASSSGLALTYEQYF.

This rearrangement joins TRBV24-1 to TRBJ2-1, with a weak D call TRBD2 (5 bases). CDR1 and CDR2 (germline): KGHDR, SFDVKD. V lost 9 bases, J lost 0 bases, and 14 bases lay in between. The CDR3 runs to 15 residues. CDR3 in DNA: TGTGCCACCGGGAAGGACTCCGTCTCCTACAATGAGCAGTTCTTC. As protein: CATGKDSVSYNEQFF.

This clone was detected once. CDR3 sequence: CASSLPGLAIQETQYF. The CDR3 nucleotides are TGTGCCAGCAGCCTCCCGGGACTAGCTATACAAGAGACCCAGTACTTC. J is TRBJ2-5 and V is TRBV5-4, with 9 bases that match TRBD2. V lost 4 bases to trimming and J lost 2 bases; unmatched junction nucleotides: 9. Per germline, CDR1 SGHNT and CDR2 YYREEE (reference sequence). The CDR3 has 16 amino acids.

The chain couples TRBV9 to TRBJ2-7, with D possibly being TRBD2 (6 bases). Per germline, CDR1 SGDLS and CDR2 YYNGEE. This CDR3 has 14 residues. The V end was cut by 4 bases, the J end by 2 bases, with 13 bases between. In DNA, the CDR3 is TGTGCCAGCAGCAGTCGGGGGTGGACCTACGAGCAGTACTTC. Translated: CASSSRGWTYEQYF.

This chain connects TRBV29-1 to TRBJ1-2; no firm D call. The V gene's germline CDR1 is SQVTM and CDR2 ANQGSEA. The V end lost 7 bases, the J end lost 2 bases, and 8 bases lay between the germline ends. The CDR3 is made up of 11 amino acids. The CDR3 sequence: CSEGSNYGYTF. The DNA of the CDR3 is TGCAGCGAGGGATCAAACTATGGCTACACCTTC.